Listed below are T cell receptor beta chains from one sample, sequenced in a study of T cell repertoires in cytomegalovirus infection. The antigens for these receptors are not known. TCRdb itself ran the reads through MiXCR, one entry per CDR3 protein. The sample has hundreds of thousands of distinct CDR3 sequences, approximately 30% seen once. Sequencing used cultured CD8+ T cells from PBMCs, obtained from culture after CMV antigen stimulation. These receptors came from a human donor in good health (CMV status not recorded). Some clones in this sample may be carry-over from other donors' samples. Both conserved end residues are part of each CDR3. A D gene is named only where the DNA matches it firmly. The listing skips clone size in some rows; elsewhere it reads once, few, many or a size class.

14 TRBD1 many TRBJ1-2 TRBV4-3 TGCGCCAGCAGCCATCTAGACAGGGCGGATGGCTACACCTTC CASSHLDRADGYTF
12 - - TRBJ1-1 TRBV6-5 TGTGCCAGCAGGATGGGACACCATGAAGCTTTCTTT CASRMGHHEAFF
11 - - TRBJ1-3 TRBV15 TGTGCCACCGCACAAGGAAACACCATATATTTT CATAQGNTIYF
15 - - TRBJ1-2 TRBV4-1 TGCGCCAGCAGTCCCCGGTGGCCCGTTTTATATGGCTACACCTTC CASSPRWPVLYGYTF
15 - - TRBJ2-1 TRBV7-2 TGTGCCAGCAGCCTGGACAGCACATACCCCAATGAGCAGTTCTTC CASSLDSTYPNEQFF
15 TRBD1 - TRBJ2-7 TRBV19 TGTGCCAGTAGTCCCGGGACAGGGGGCCTCTACGAGCAGAACTTC CASSPGTGGLYEQNF
18 TRBD1 - TRBJ1-2 TRBV15 TGTGCCACCAGCAGAGACCACTTCGGGGGACAGTCGTCGTATGGCTACACCTTC CATSRDHFGGQSSYGYTF
14 TRBD2 once TRBJ2-4 TRBV29-1 TGCAGCGTTGCGGGGGAGGGAACCAAAAACATTCAGTACTTC CSVAGEGTKNIQYF
13 - few TRBJ1-1 TRBV10-3 TGTGCCGTTCGGGGGGCGCCGGACACTGAAGCTTTCTTT CAVRGAPDTEAFF
13 - many TRBJ2-7 TRBV7-6 TGTGCCAGCAGCTTAGGAGTGGCCTACGAGCAGTACTTC CASSLGVAYEQYF
11 - - TRBJ2-3 TRBV27 TGTGCCAGCAGCGGGGGGCATACGCAGTATTTT CASSGGHTQYF
15 - - TRBJ2-7 TRBV27 TGTGCCAGCAGTTTGGGCCAGGGGCTCGCCCACGAGCAGTACTTC CASSLGQGLAHEQYF
16 - - TRBJ2-5 TRBV7-9 TGTGCCAGCAGCAACCGGGACTCGTCTAAGACAGAGACCCAGTACTTC CASSNRDSSKTETQYF
14 - - TRBJ2-1 TRBV3-1 TGTGCCAGCAGCCGGGCAGGGTCGGGCAATGAGCAGTTCTTC CASSRAGSGNEQFF
16 - - TRBJ2-2 TRBV19 TGTGCCAGTAGTATTTTAGAGACGGTGAACACCGGGGAGCTGTTTTTT CASSILETVNTGELFF
18 TRBD1 - TRBJ1-1 TRBV6-2/TRBV6-3 TGTGCCAGCAGTCACGGATCCGTGGACAGGCGAGAGAACACTGAAGCTTTCTTT CASSHGSVDRRENTEAFF
11 - - TRBJ2-1 TRBV12-3/TRBV12-4 TGTGCCAGCACGTCGGTCAGTGAGCAGTTCTTC CASTSVSEQFF
13 - - TRBJ1-1 TRBV6-1 TGTGCCAGCAGGCGAGGGGGGGGGGCTGAAGCTTTCTTT CASRRGGGAEAFF
16 TRBD2 - TRBJ2-2 TRBV3-1 TGTGCCAGCAGCCCCCTACCGGGGGGTTGGACCGGGGAGCTGTTTTTT CASSPLPGGWTGELFF
14 - many TRBJ2-7 TRBV7-6 TGTGCCAGCAGTTCGACAGATCTAGCCTACGAGCAGTACTTC CASSSTDLAYEQYF
14 TRBD1 - TRBJ2-2 TRBV4-1 TGCGCCAGCACCCGGGACAGGGGGCCCGGGGAGCTGTTTTTT CASTRDRGPGELFF
12 - - TRBJ2-1 TRBV5-1 TGCGCCAGCAGCTTGACCCAAGGCGAGCAGTTCTTC CASSLTQGEQFF
16 TRBD2 - TRBJ2-3 TRBV27 TGTGCCAGCAGTATCGGGGGGGCCTTGTTTGCAGATACGCAGTATTTT CASSIGGALFADTQYF
13 - - TRBJ1-3 TRBV10-2 TGCGCCAGCAGTGAATTTGCTGGAAACACCATATATTTT CASSEFAGNTIYF
11 - few TRBJ2-1 TRBV29-1 TGCAGCGTTGCATGGTCAAATGAGCAGTTCTTC CSVAWSNEQFF
15 TRBD2 many TRBJ2-3 TRBV7-2 TGTGCCAGCAGCCTCCGGGACTACCGGACAGATACGCAGTATTTT CASSLRDYRTDTQYF
15 - - TRBJ2-5 TRBV6-6 TGTGCCAGCAGGAGAGAATCGGGCGGCAAAGAGACCCAGTACTTC CASRRESGGKETQYF
13 - - TRBJ1-1 TRBV19 TGTGCCAGTAGTATAGAGGAGAACACTGAAGCTTTCTTT CASSIEENTEAFF
16 TRBD1 once TRBJ1-2 TRBV7-2 TGTGCCAGCAGCCAGTTGGGACAGGGAATGTGGGATGACTACACCTTC CASSQLGQGMWDDYTF
16 - few TRBJ1-2 TRBV7-9 TGTGCCAGCAGCTTAGATTGGCAGGTAGCTAACTATGGCTACACCTTC CASSLDWQVANYGYTF
21 TRBD2 - TRBJ2-3 TRBV14 TGTGCCAGCAGCCAAGAAAGGCGCCCGGGACTAGCGGGACGTGCCACAGATACGCAGTATTTT CASSQERRPGLAGRATDTQYF
15 - - TRBJ2-1 TRBV12-3/TRBV12-4 TGTGCCAGCATTTCTACAGGGAGGCCCCTCAATGAGCAGTTCTTC CASISTGRPLNEQFF
15 - few TRBJ2-3 TRBV14 TGTGCCAGCAGCCAAGTCGGGCGCCGCACAGATACGCAGTATTTT CASSQVGRRTDTQYF
16 - - TRBJ1-5 TRBV27 TGTGCCAGCAGTTTATCCGGAGGTCCTGGCAATCAGCCCCAGCATTTT CASSLSGGPGNQPQHF
15 TRBD1 few TRBJ1-2 TRBV19 TGTGCCAGTACCCTTCCCGGGACAGGCAACTATGGCTACACCTTC CASTLPGTGNYGYTF
11 - - TRBJ2-1 TRBV6-5 TGTGCCAGCAGTTATGGTGTAGAGCAGTTCTTC CASSYGVEQFF
17 - - TRBJ1-3 TRBV6-1 TGTGCCAGCAGCGAAACGGCTCAGCTATTGGGCGGAAACACCATATATTTT CASSETAQLLGGNTIYF
17 TRBD1 - TRBJ1-4 TRBV27 TGTGCCAGCAGACAACCCGGGACAGGGATTTCTAATGAAAAACTGTTTTTT CASRQPGTGISNEKLFF
18 - - TRBJ2-7 TRBV4-1 TGCGCCAGCAGCCAAGAAGGCGGGGAACTCCTCGGCAGCTACGAGCAGTACTTC CASSQEGGELLGSYEQYF
14 - - TRBJ2-4 TRBV6-1 TGTGCCAGCACCGGGATGGGGGCCAAAAACATTCAGTACTTC CASTGMGAKNIQYF
16 - - TRBJ2-3 TRBV12-3/TRBV12-4 TGTGCCAGCAGTTCGCCGGGACCCACCTTGGCAGATACGCAGTATTTT CASSSPGPTLADTQYF
14 - - TRBJ2-7 TRBV12-3/TRBV12-4 TGTGCCAGCGGGGACACGCTTACTCCCTACGAGCAGTACTTC CASGDTLTPYEQYF
18 TRBD1 - TRBJ2-5 TRBV12-5 TGTTCTAGTGGTTGTTTCACCCTCACAGGGGGCCCCCAAGAGACCCAGTACTTC CSSGCFTLTGGPQETQYF
13 TRBD2 - TRBJ2-5 TRBV12-3/TRBV12-4 TGTGCCAGCAGTTTGGCGGGGGGGCAGAACCAGTACTTC CASSLAGGQNQYF
13 - - TRBJ1-1 TRBV2 TGTGCCAGCAACCGTGGTGGGGATCCTGAAGCTTTCTTT CASNRGGDPEAFF
14 - - TRBJ2-1 TRBV7-9 TGTGCCAGCAGCTTTTACACAGGGAACAATGAGCAGTTCTTC CASSFYTGNNEQFF
14 - - TRBJ2-2 TRBV19 TGTGCCAGTAGTATTCCAGGGCACACCGGGGAGCTGTTTTTT CASSIPGHTGELFF
13 - - TRBJ1-1 TRBV7-3 TGTGCCAGCAGCTTATCAAGTACCACTGAAGCTTTCTTT CASSLSSTTEAFF
16 - - TRBJ1-3 TRBV7-9 TGTGCCAGCAGCTTAGGGGGCGACTGGCAAGGAAACACCATATATTTT CASSLGGDWQGNTIYF
17 TRBD2 - TRBJ2-5 TRBV4-1 TGCGCCAGCAGCCAAGATTGGCTAGCGGGAACCCAAGAGACCCAGTACTTC CASSQDWLAGTQETQYF
15 - - TRBJ1-1 TRBV12-3/TRBV12-4 TGTGCCAGCAGTTTCCATCCAGGGGTGGGCACTGAAGCTTTCTTT CASSFHPGVGTEAFF
15 TRBD2 many TRBJ2-5 TRBV10-3 TGTGCCATCACTCGTAGCGGGGGGATTCCAGAGACCCAGTACTTC CAITRSGGIPETQYF
13 - - TRBJ2-7 TRBV27 TGTGCCAGCAGCCTTGGGGATCTCTACGAGCAGTACTTC CASSLGDLYEQYF
15 - - TRBJ2-5 TRBV5-5 TGTGCCAGCAGCTTAGGCGAGGGGGGCCAAGAGACCCAGTACTTC CASSLGEGGQETQYF
14 - few TRBJ1-2 TRBV20-1 TGCAGTGCTAGAGATCCGCAGGAAATCTATGGCTACACCTTC CSARDPQEIYGYTF
13 - few TRBJ1-1 TRBV7-6 TGTGCCAGCAGCGTTACAGGGTTCGCTGAAGCTTTCTTT CASSVTGFAEAFF
13 - - TRBJ2-1 TRBV4-1 TGCGCCAGCAGCCAAGGGGAACACAATGAGCAGTTCTTC CASSQGEHNEQFF
16 TRBD2 - TRBJ2-1 TRBV29-1 TGCAGCGTTAGCCTAGCGGGGGGAGGAATCTACAATGAGCAGTTCTTC CSVSLAGGGIYNEQFF
17 TRBD2 once TRBJ2-5 TRBV6-5 TGTGCCAGCAGTATCGGGACTAGCGGGGTAGTTCCAGAGACCCAGTACTTC CASSIGTSGVVPETQYF
15 TRBD1 many TRBJ2-5 TRBV19 TGTGCCAGTAGTATAGGAGGGGGCCCTCAAGAGACCCAGTACTTC CASSIGGGPQETQYF